One TCR beta chain is described in this entry. Study processing details: Amplification of reference gene primers provided the estimated nucleated cell counts. Produced via immunoSEQ multiplex PCR; TCRdb's table is partial and in-frame only. That table furnishes V, J and clone size, whereas the DNA furnished D and trimming. The sample consists of 240,000 or so clones, about 68% of them appearing once. Germline CDR1 reads LGHDT; CDR2 reads YNNKEL (reference sequence). V dropped 6 bases and J dropped 10 bases, with 16 bases sitting between them. This CDR3 has 14 amino acids. This entry comes from a study of blood T cell repertoires in COVID-19. Study details: The study drew acute and convalescent COVID-19 samples from the United States, Italy and Spain. PBMCs, B-cell-depleted T cells, or T cells provided the cDNA or gDNA that made up the material.

The genes are TRBV3-1 (or the pseudogene TRBV3-2) and TRBJ1-6, with D perhaps matching TRBD1 (6 bases). The sequencing sample was made of peripheral blood. The TCR was taken from an elderly woman with acute or convalescent COVID-19. CDR3 sequence (DNA): TGTGCCAGCAGTCGGACAGTCTGGGCCTCACCCCTCCACTTT. Translated: CASSRTVWASPLHF.